These 8 T cell receptor beta chains were sequenced from one sample in a study of regulatory T cells in long-lasting Graves disease. TCR beta libraries were built with iRepertoire HTBI primers and Arm-PCR of CDR3 regions. Each CDR3 protein is one row after TCRdb ran MiXCR on the multiplex PCR reads. Of more than 300,000 distinct CDR3 sequences listed, 15% to 20% are singletons. Time point here: persistent/refractory GD, antithyroid drugs over 5 years with positive TRAb. Generation of the TCR library employed RNA extracted from PBMCs. Specimen: peripheral blood mononuclear cells (PBMCs), collected when the disease was refractory, from a patient treated with antithyroid drugs. These TCRs come from a female donor with Graves disease.

The chain carries TRBV7-9 and TRBJ2-7; TRBD1 matches 8 bases. CDR1 is SEHNR and CDR2 is FQNEAQ in the germline V gene (reference sequence). The junction had 5 bases not matched to a gene; V was cut back by 4 bases and J by 3 bases. The CDR3 runs to 14 residues. Here the CDR3 reads CASSSLGQGYEQYF. The CDR3 coding sequence is TGTGCCAGCAGCTCCCTAGGACAGGGCTACGAGCAGTACTTC. Full variable domain (missing parts from reference TRBV7-9 and TRBJ2-7): DTGVSQNPRHKITKRGQNVTFRCDPISEHNRLYWYRQTLGQGPEFLTYFQNEAQLEKSRLLSDRFSAERPKGSFSTLEIQRTEQGDSAMYLCASSSLGQGYEQYFGPGTRLTVT.

The V gene is TRBV18, the J gene TRBJ1-3; maybe TRBD1 (6 bases). Germline CDR1 reads KGHSH; CDR2 reads LQKENI. Trimming took 5 bases from V and 0 from J, leaving 17 bases between them. CDR3 length equals 17 residues. CDR3 bases: TGTGCCAGCTCAACCAACCCCCGACAGGCCTCTGGAAACACCATATATTTT. Protein product: CASSTNPRQASGNTIYF.

In this sample, this clonotype turned up a few times. The chain joins TRBV24-1 to TRBJ2-3, with 8 bases fitting TRBD2. J was trimmed by 0 bases and V by 6 bases; bases with no gene match: 4. Per the germline V gene, CDR1 is KGHDR and CDR2 is SFDVKD. The CDR3 is 15 residues long. In DNA form, the CDR3 reads TGTGCCACCAGTACCGCGGGAGGCAGCACAGATACGCAGTATTTT. Translated, it gives CATSTAGGSTDTQYF.

This clonotype showed up many times. The V call is TRBV7-2, the J call TRBJ1-1, with D perhaps matching TRBD1 (5 bases). V was clipped by 3 bases and J by 10 bases, with 12 bases between them. Germline V lookup: CDR1 SGHTA, CDR2 FQGNSA. The CDR3 sequence is 12 residues long. DNA for the CDR3: TGTGCCAGCAGCTTTCCTGGACAAAGAGCTTTCTTT. Translating gives CASSFPGQRAFF.

The chain has TRBV7-2 and TRBJ2-2; perhaps TRBD1 as D (5 bases). V lost 2 bases and J 6 bases, leaving 10 bases between the germline ends. The CDR3 sequence is 14 residues long. The V gene's germline CDR1 is SGHTA and CDR2 FQGNSA. The CDR3 is CASSLRWGAGELFF. DNA for the CDR3: TGTGCCAGCAGCTTACGGTGGGGCGCCGGGGAGCTGTTTTTT. Based on the CDR3 plus reference TRBV7-2 and TRBJ2-2, the full variable domain is GAGVSQSPSNKVTEKGKDVELRCDPISGHTALYWYRQSLGQGLEFLIYFQGNSAPDKSGLPSDRFSAERTGGSVSTLTIQRTQQEDSAVYLCASSLRWGAGELFFGEGSRLTVL.

This clonotype has a count of ten or more. This rearrangement joins TRBV18 to TRBJ2-2; D unresolved. V gave up 3 bases and J gave up 0 bases, with 11 bases separating them. The CDR3 loop spans 16 amino acids. Germline CDR1 and CDR2: KGHSH and LQKENI. CDR3 sequence reads: CASSPYSLSNTGELFF. CDR3 coding DNA: TGTGCCAGCTCACCCTACTCTCTATCGAACACCGGGGAGCTGTTTTTT. Full variable domain (rest looked up from reference TRBV18 and TRBJ2-2): NAGVMQNPRHLVRRRGQEARLRCSPMKGHSHVYWYRQLPEEGLKFMVYLQKENIIDESGMPKERFSAEFPKEGPSILRIQQVVRGDSAAYFCASSPYSLSNTGELFFGEGSRLTVL.

The V gene is TRBV6-2 or TRBV6-3, the J gene TRBJ2-7; D gene uncertain. The ends were cut back, 2 bases at V and 5 bases at J, with 10 bases in the middle. Per the germline V gene, CDR1 is MNHEY and CDR2 is SVGEGT. The CDR3 runs to 13 residues. The CDR3 loop reads CASSYEVPHEQYF. The CDR3 nucleotides read TGTGCCAGCAGTTACGAAGTTCCCCACGAGCAGTACTTC.

This clonotype has at least ten counts. The gene calls are TRBV30 and TRBJ1-1; tentative D call: TRBD1 (5 bases). Trimming took off 0 bases at V and 7 bases at J, with 15 bases between the two ends. The CDR3 consists of 14 residues. The germline V gene encodes CDR1 GTSNPN and CDR2 SVGIG (reference sequence). The CDR3 bases are TGTGCCTGGAGTGTTCTCTGGGCGGGGGGTGAAGCTTTCTTT. This sequence encodes CAWSVLWAGGEAFF.